The 26 T cell receptor beta chains listed next were all sequenced from one sample in a study of shared clonotypes between healthy human individuals. Sequencing used immunoSEQ multiplex PCR; TCRdb keeps in-frame clones, though not all of them. The sample includes some 600,000 clones, approximately 96% of them seen just once. Terminally differentiated effector memory CD45RA+ cells were excluded from the naive CD8 cells, which were CD45RO-negative and positively selected for CCR7. The sequencing input was naive CD8+ T cells sorted from blood. These receptors were obtained from a woman under 40 in good health.

The rearrangement joins TRBV27 to TRBJ1-1, with a tentative D call TRBD1 (5 bases). CDR3 length: 15 amino acids. V lost 5 bases to trimming and J lost 0 bases, with 13 bases between them. Looked up from germline, CDR1 is MNHEY and CDR2 is SMNVEV (reference sequence). CDR3 sequence: CASSPGWGMNTEAFF. In nucleotides, the CDR3 is TGTGCCAGCAGTCCTGGTTGGGGGATGAACACTGAAGCTTTCTTT.

The chain is built from TRBV6-5 and TRBJ1-2; no clear D. The V gene's germline CDR1 is MNHEY and CDR2 SVGAGI. Trimming stripped 5 bases from V and 4 bases from J, with 5 bases between. CDR3 size: 11 residues. The CDR3 sequence: CASSEGYGYTF. The CDR3 DNA sequence: TGTGCCAGCAGTGAAGGCTATGGCTACACCTTC.

This clone appeared once. This chain links TRBV6-4 with TRBJ1-4, with unresolved D. V was trimmed by 3 bases and J by 2 bases, leaving 16 bases between them. The germline V gene encodes CDR1 MRHNA and CDR2 SNTAGT. CDR3 length equals 17 residues. CDR3 DNA: TGTGCCAGCAGTGATTTTGTCCGAAGAAGGACTAATGAAAAACTGTTTTTT. Its protein is CASSDFVRRRTNEKLFF.

The chain is built from TRBV28 and TRBJ2-7; 7 nucleotides line up with TRBD1. V trimming: 5 bases; J trimming: 2 bases; junction bases outside the gene matches: 15. CDR3 length: 17 residues. Looked up from germline, CDR1 is MDHEN and CDR2 is SYDVKM. In DNA form, the CDR3 reads TGTGCCAGCAGTGCCGGGACAGAGCATTATACCGCCTACGAGCAGTACTTC. This gives the protein CASSAGTEHYTAYEQYF.

CDR3 in amino acids: CASSFRHAGELFF. As DNA, the CDR3 is TGTGCCAGCAGTTTTCGACATGCCGGGGAGCTGTTTTTT. V is TRBV27 and J is TRBJ2-2; D is undetermined. The V end was cut by 3 bases, the J end by 6 bases, with 8 bases between. The CDR3 spans 13 residues. Germline V gene lookup returns CDR1 MNHEY and CDR2 SMNVEV (reference sequence).

The chain combines TRBV2 with TRBJ1-2, with D possibly being TRBD1 (5 bases). This CDR3 is built from 14 residues. Germline CDR1 reads SNHLY; CDR2 reads FYNNEI. The V and J ends lost 7 bases and 2 bases respectively, with 14 bases between them. This CDR3 is CASIRDVQNYGYTF. CDR3 sequence (DNA): TGTGCCAGCATCAGGGACGTGCAGAACTATGGCTACACCTTC.

The chain uses TRBV11-2 and TRBJ2-5, with 7 bases identical to TRBD1. The CDR3 runs to 16 residues. Per germline, CDR1 SGHAT and CDR2 FQNNGV. The V and J ends lost 4 bases and 5 bases, in that order; junction bases with no gene match: 13. The CDR3 nucleotides read TGTGCCAGCAGCTGGGTGGGGTTGACAGGGACGGAGACCCAGTACTTC. It is translated as CASSWVGLTGTETQYF.

The chain is built from TRBV27 and TRBJ1-1, with 10 bases identical to TRBD1. The germline gives CDR1 MNHEY, CDR2 SMNVEV (reference sequence). The CDR3 loop spans 15 amino acids. V trimming: 5 bases; J trimming: 3 bases; junction bases outside the gene matches: 6. The CDR3 loop is CASSIRTGGYTEAFF. DNA for the CDR3: TGTGCCAGCAGTATACGGACAGGGGGGTACACTGAAGCTTTCTTT.

The V and J genes are TRBV19 and TRBJ2-1; the match to TRBD1 covers 9 bases. CDR1 and CDR2 from the germline V gene are LNHDA and SQIVND (reference sequence). The CDR3 is made up of 14 amino acids. Trimming cost V 8 bases and J 8 bases; bases outside gene matches: 10. CDR3 DNA sequence: TGTGCCAGTTCCCCGGGACAGGGATTGGATGAGCAGTTCTTC. It encodes CASSPGQGLDEQFF.

This clone was observed a single time. Lacking the conserved final phenylalanine or tryptophan, this CDR3 likely reflects a read error. The chain is built from TRBV29-1 and TRBJ2-7, with D possibly matching TRBD1 (5 bases). V was shortened by 2 bases and J by 3 bases, with 11 bases between the two germline ends. In germline, CDR1 is SQVTM, CDR2 ANQGSEA. The CDR3 length is 13 residues. The CDR3 spells CSVERQNHYEQYL. The DNA for the CDR3 is TGCAGCGTTGAAAGACAGAATCACTACGAGCAGTACCTC.

The chain has TRBV5-5 and TRBJ1-4, with TRBD1 identical over 10 bases. J gave up 8 bases and V 6 bases, and 10 bases lay outside the gene matches. The CDR3 consists of 15 residues. CDR1 and CDR2 from the germline V gene are SGHKS and YYEKEE (reference sequence). For the CDR3, the DNA is TGTGCCAGCATCCTTACCGGGACAGGGGACGAAAAACTGTTTTTT. As protein: CASILTGTGDEKLFF.

The chain has TRBV27 and TRBJ2-1; D not resolved. This CDR3 contains 13 residues. The V end lost 1 base, the J end lost 9 bases, and 10 bases lay between the germline ends. Germline CDR1 reads MNHEY; CDR2 reads SMNVEV (reference sequence). For the CDR3, the DNA is TGTGCCAGCAGTTTATATGTAAGTGGTGAGCAGTTCTTC. Translating it yields CASSLYVSGEQFF.

The rearrangement uses TRBV28 and TRBJ1-1; D is perhaps TRBD1 (6 bases). V shed 3 bases and J shed 6 bases, with 14 bases lying between them. The CDR3 has 14 residues. Per germline, CDR1 MDHEN and CDR2 SYDVKM. For the CDR3, the DNA is TGTGCCAGCAGTTTCGTCGGGGACACCGCTGAAGCTTTCTTT. This codes for CASSFVGDTAEAFF.

The chain employs TRBV27 and TRBJ2-1, with 8 bases fitting TRBD2. Germline CDR1 MNHEY, CDR2 SMNVEV (reference sequence). CDR3 length: 15 residues. The trim removed 7 bases at V and 5 bases at J, leaving 10 bases unmatched. DNA of the CDR3: TGTGCCAGCACGGGGGGGAGCGGGGCGAACAATGAGCAGTTCTTC. It codes for CASTGGSGANNEQFF.

The chain couples TRBV28 to TRBJ2-7; 11 bases are shared with TRBD2. After removal of 8 bases from V and 0 bases from J, the junction contained 6 bases not matched to a gene. Looked up from germline, CDR1 is MDHEN and CDR2 is SYDVKM. There are 15 residues in the CDR3. Here the CDR3 reads CASAGLAETSYEQYF. In DNA form, the CDR3 reads TGTGCCAGCGCGGGACTAGCGGAAACCTCCTACGAGCAGTACTTC.

The chain couples TRBV6-4 to TRBJ2-1; 9 bases are shared with TRBD1. Germline lookup yields CDR1 MRHNA and CDR2 SNTAGT. The CDR3 consists of 16 residues. With V trimmed by 5 bases and J by 7 bases, 12 bases remained unmatched. This CDR3 is CASSSLRDREKNEQFF. Here the CDR3 DNA reads TGTGCCAGCAGTTCACTCCGGGACAGGGAGAAGAATGAGCAGTTCTTC.

The rearrangement uses TRBV27 and TRBJ2-2, with 9 bases matching TRBD2. The V segment lost 7 bases and the J segment 2 bases; nucleotides outside the gene matches: 5. Germline-derived CDR1 and CDR2 are MNHEY and SMNVEV (reference sequence). The CDR3 sequence is 15 residues long. For the CDR3, the DNA is TGTGCCAGCAAGCACGGGACTAGCAACACCGGGGAGCTGTTTTTT. Protein sequence: CASKHGTSNTGELFF.

In nucleotides, the CDR3 is TGCAGCGTTGATTACGGACAGGGTCAGCCCCAGCATTTT. Translating it yields CSVDYGQGQPQHF. The J gene is TRBJ1-5, the V gene TRBV29-1, with TRBD1 identical over 8 bases. Germline V gene lookup returns CDR1 SQVTM and CDR2 ANQGSEA. The CDR3 consists of 13 residues. V shed 3 bases and J 6 bases; nucleotides not matched to a gene: 4.

V and J are TRBV7-9 and TRBJ2-7, with D hard to call. Germline V gives CDR1 SEHNR, CDR2 FQNEAQ (reference sequence). This CDR3 region has 14 residues. V dropped 2 bases and J dropped 2 bases, with 10 bases sitting between them. The CDR3 DNA follows: TGTGCCAGCAGCTTATTGAGCGTAACCTACGAGCAGTACTTC. Translation gives CASSLLSVTYEQYF.

The chain carries TRBV14 and TRBJ2-2, with D unclear. Germline CDR1 and CDR2: SGHDN and FVKESK. The CDR3 runs 14 residues. Trimming cost V 1 base and J 9 bases, with 12 bases left between them. This chain's CDR3 is CASSQGDSSRELFF. In DNA form, the CDR3 reads TGTGCCAGCAGCCAAGGAGACTCCTCCCGGGAGCTGTTTTTT.

This sequence joins TRBV15 and TRBJ2-7; D is undetermined. This CDR3 region has 14 residues. Germline CDR1 is LNHNV and CDR2 is YYDKDF (reference sequence). V gave up 3 bases and J gave up 5 bases, with 14 bases separating them. The CDR3 sequence is CATSRTGPLDEQYF. DNA of the CDR3: TGTGCCACCAGCAGGACGGGCCCGCTGGACGAGCAGTACTTC. The whole variable domain, remainder taken from reference TRBV15 and TRBJ2-7, is DAMVIQNPRYQVTQFGKPVTLSCSQTLNHNVMYWYQQKSSQAPKLLFHYYDKDFNNEADTPDNFQSRRPNTSFCFLDIRSPGLGDTAMYLCATSRTGPLDEQYFGPGTRLTVT.

The CDR3 DNA sequence: TGCGCCAGCAGCCAAGGGGGGACCGCGAACACCGGGGAGCTGTTTTTT. Its translation is CASSQGGTANTGELFF. The chain has TRBV4-1 and TRBJ2-2; either TRBD1 or TRBD2 may fit D (5 bases each). V lost 1 base, J lost 0 bases, and 9 bases lay in between. Germline V gene sequence: CDR1 MGHRA, CDR2 YSYEKL. The CDR3 extends over 16 amino acids.

This CDR3 is CAITQRLRRSPISYEQYF. CDR3 in DNA: TGTGCCATAACACAGCGACTTCGAAGGTCCCCCATCTCCTACGAGCAGTACTTC. The chain is built from TRBV28 and TRBJ2-7; D is unresolved. The V end lost 10 bases, the J end lost 0 bases, and 28 bases lay between the germline ends. Germline V gene lookup returns CDR1 MDHEN and CDR2 SYDVKM. The CDR3 extends over 18 amino acids.

V is TRBV28 and J is TRBJ2-7; weak D call: TRBD2 (6 bases). V dropped 4 bases and J dropped 3 bases, with 19 bases sitting between them. The CDR3 has 16 amino acids. Germline V gives CDR1 MDHEN, CDR2 SYDVKM. The CDR3 here is CASSSPIWRGNYEQYF. The CDR3, as DNA: TGTGCCAGCAGTTCCCCCATCTGGCGGGGAAACTACGAGCAGTACTTC.

The CDR3 sequence: CASSRTSGRRDEQYF. The CDR3 DNA follows: TGTGCCAGCAGCCGAACTAGCGGGAGGAGGGACGAGCAGTACTTC. The chain combines TRBV28 with TRBJ2-5; 12 nucleotides match TRBD2. Judging by the DNA end, TRBJ2-7 fits better; the J call may be wrong. CDR1 is MDHEN and CDR2 is SYDVKM in the germline V gene. The CDR3 runs 15 residues.

J is TRBJ1-5 and V is TRBV27; D possibly corresponds to TRBD1 (6 bases). V lost 5 bases to trimming and J lost 1 base, with 18 bases between them. In germline, CDR1 is MNHEY, CDR2 SMNVEV (reference sequence). The CDR3 totals 17 residues. The CDR3 DNA sequence: TGTGCCAGCAGTCCCCTCCGGGCCGACAGGAGCAATCAGCCCCAGCATTTT. Residues: CASSPLRADRSNQPQHF.